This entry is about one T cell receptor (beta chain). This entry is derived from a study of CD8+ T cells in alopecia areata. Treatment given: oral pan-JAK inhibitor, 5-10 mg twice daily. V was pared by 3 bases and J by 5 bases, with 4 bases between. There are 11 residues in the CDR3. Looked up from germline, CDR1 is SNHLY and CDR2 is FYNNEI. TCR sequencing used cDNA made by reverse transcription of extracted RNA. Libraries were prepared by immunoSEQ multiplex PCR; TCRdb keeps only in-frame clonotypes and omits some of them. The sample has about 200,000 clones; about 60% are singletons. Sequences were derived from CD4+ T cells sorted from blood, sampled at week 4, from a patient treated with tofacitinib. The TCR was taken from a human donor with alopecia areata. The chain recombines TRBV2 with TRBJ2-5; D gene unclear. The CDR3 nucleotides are TGTGCCAGCAGTGAGGTCGAGACCCAGTACTTC. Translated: CASSEVETQYF.